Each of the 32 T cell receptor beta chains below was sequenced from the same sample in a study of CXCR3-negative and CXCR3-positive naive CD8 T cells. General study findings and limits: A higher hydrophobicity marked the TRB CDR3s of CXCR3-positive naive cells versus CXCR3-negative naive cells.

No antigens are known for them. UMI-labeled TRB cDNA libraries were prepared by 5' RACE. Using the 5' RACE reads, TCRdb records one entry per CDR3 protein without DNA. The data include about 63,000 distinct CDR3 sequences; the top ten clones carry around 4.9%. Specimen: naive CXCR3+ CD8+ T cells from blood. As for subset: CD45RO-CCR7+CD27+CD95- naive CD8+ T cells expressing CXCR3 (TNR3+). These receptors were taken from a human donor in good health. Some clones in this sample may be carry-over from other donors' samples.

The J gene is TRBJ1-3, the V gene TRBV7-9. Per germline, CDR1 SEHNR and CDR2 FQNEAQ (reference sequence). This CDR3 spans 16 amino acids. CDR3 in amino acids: CASSLTPPASGNTIYF.

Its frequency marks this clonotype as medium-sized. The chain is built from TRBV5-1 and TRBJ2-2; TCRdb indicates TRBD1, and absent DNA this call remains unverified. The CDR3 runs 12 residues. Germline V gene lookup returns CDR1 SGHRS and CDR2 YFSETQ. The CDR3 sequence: CASHPERGELFF. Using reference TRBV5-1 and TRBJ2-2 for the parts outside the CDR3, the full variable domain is KAGVTQTPRYLIKTRGQQVTLSCSPISGHRSVSWYQQTPGQGLQFLFEYFSETQRNKGNFPGRFSGRQFSNSRSEMNVSTLELGDSALYLCASHPERGELFFGEGSRLTVL.

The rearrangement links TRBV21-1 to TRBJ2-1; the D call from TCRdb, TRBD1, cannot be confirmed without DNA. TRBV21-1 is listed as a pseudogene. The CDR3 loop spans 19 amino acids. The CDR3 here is CASSTSYRGLLSPGNEQFF.

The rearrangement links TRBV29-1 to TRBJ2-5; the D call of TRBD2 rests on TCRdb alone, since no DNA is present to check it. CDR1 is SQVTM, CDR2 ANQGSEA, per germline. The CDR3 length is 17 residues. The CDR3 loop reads CSVEGGLAGAVQETQYF. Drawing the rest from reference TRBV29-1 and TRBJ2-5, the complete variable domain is SAVISQKPSRDICQRGTSLTIQCQVDSQVTMMFWYRQQPGQSLTLIATANQGSEATYESGFVIDKFPISRPNLTFSTLTVSNMSPEDSSIYLCSVEGGLAGAVQETQYFGPGTRLLVL.

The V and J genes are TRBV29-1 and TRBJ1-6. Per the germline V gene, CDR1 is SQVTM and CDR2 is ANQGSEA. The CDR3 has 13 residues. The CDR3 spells CSVDCRNNSPLHF.

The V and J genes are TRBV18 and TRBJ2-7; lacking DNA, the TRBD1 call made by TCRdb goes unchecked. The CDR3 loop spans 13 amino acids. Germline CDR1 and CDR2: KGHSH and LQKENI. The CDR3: CASSPGAGVEQYF.

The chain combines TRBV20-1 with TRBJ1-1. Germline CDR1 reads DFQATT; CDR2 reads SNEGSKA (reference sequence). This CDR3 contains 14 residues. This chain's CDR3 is CSASETLWDTEAFF.

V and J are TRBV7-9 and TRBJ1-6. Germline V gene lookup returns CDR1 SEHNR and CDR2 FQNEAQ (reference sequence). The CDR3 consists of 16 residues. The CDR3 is CASSFSGSSYNSPLHF.

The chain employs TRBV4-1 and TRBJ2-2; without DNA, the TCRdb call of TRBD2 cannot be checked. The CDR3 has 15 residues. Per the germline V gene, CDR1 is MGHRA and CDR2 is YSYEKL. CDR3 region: CASSQGLMEAGELFF.

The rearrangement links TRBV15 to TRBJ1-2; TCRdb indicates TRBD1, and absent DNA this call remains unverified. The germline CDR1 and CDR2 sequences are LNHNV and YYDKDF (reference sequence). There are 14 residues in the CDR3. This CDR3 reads CATRDREAAYGYTF.

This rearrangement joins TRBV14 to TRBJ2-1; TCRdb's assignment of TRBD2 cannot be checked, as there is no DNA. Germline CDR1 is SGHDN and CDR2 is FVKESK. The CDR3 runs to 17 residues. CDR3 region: CASSQEMFGGRAGEQFF.

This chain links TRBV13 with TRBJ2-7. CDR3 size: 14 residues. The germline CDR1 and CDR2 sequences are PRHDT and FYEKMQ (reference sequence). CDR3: CASSLAGSSYEQYF.

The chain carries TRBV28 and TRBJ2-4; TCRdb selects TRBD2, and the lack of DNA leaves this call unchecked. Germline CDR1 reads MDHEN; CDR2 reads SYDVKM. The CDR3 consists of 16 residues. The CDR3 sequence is CASSLRGLLAKNIQYF.

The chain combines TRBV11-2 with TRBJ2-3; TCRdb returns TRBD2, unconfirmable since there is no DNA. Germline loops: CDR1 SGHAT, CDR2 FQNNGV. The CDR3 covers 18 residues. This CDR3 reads CASSLGPAGSTSTDTQYF.

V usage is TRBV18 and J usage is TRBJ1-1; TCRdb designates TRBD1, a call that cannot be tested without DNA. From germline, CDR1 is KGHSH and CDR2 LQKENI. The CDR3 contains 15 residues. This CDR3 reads CASSRLDTLNTEAFF.

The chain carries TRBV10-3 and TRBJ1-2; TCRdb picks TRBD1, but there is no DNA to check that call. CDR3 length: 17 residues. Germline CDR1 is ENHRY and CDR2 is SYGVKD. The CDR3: CAISDLMSSGQNYGYTF.

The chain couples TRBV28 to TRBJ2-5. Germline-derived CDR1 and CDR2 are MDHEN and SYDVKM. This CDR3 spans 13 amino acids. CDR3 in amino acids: CASSLGAEETQYF.

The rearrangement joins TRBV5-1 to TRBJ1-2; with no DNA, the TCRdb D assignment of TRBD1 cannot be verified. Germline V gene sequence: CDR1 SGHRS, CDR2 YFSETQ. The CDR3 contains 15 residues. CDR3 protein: CASNPGPGDYYGYTF.

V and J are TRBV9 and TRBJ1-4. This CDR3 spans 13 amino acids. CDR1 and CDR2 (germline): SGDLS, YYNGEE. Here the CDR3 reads CASSVGRGGKLFF.

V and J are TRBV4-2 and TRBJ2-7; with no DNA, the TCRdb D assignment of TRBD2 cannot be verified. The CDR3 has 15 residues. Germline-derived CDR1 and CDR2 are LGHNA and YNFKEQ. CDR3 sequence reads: CASSQDSDGPYEQYF.

CDR3 amino acids: CASSWGTGPTDTQYF. The chain employs TRBV6-6 and TRBJ2-3; with no DNA, the TCRdb D assignment of TRBD1 cannot be verified. Germline-derived CDR1 and CDR2 are MNHNY and SVGAGI (reference sequence). The CDR3 loop spans 15 amino acids.

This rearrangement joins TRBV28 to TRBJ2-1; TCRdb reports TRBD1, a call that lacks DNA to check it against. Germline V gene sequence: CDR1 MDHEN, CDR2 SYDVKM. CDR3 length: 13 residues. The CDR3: CASSLPGLREQFF. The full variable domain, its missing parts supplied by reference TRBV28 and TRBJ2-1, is DVKVTQSSRYLVKRTGEKVFLECVQDMDHENMFWYRQDPGLGLRLIYFSYDVKMKEKGDIPEGYSVSREKKERFSLILESASTNQTSMYLCASSLPGLREQFFGPGTRLTVL.

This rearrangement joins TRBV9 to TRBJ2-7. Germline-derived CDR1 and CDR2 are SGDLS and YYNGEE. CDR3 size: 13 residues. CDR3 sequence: CASSPRGSYEQYF.

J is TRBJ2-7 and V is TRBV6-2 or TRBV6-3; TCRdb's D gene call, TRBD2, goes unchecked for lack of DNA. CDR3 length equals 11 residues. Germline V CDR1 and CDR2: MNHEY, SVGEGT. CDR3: CASRGLGEQYF.

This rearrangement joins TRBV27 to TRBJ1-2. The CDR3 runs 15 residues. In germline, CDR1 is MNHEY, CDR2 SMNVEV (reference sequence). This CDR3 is CASSLLGQPNYGYTF.

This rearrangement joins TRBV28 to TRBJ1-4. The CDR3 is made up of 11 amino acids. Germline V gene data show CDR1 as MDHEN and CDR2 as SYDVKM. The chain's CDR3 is CASSFANLLFF. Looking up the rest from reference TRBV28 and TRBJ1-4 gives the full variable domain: DVKVTQSSRYLVKRTGEKVFLECVQDMDHENMFWYRQDPGLGLRLIYFSYDVKMKEKGDIPEGYSVSREKKERFSLILESASTNQTSMYLCASSFANLLFFGSGTQLSVL.

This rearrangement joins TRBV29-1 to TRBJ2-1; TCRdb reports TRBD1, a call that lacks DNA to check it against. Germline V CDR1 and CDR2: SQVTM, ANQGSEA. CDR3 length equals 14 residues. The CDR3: CSFLEGEMDNEQFF.

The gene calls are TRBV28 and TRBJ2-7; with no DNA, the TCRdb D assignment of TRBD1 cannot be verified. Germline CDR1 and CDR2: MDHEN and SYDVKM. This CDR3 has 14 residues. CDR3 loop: CASDSGTATYEQYF.

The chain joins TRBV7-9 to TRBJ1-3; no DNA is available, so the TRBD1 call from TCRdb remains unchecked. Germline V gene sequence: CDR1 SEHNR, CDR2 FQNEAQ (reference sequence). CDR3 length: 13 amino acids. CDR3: CASSFPGGNTIYF. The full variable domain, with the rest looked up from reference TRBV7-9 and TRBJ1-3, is DTGVSQNPRHKITKRGQNVTFRCDPISEHNRLYWYRQTLGQGPEFLTYFQNEAQLEKSRLLSDRFSAERPKGSFSTLEIQRTEQGDSAMYLCASSFPGGNTIYFGEGSWLTVV.

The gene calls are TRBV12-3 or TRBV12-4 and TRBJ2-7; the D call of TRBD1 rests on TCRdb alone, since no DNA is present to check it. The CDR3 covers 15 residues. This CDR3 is CASSDPTGGSYEQYF.

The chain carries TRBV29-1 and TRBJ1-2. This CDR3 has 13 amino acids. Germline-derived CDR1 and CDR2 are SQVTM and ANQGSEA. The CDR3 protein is CSVSGSGNYGYTF.

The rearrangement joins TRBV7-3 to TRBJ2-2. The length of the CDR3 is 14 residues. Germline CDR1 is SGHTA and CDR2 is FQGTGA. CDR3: CASSHVGNTGELFF.